One sample yielded the 19 T cell receptor beta chains listed below, sequenced in a study of shared clonotypes between healthy human individuals. The protocol was immunoSEQ multiplex PCR, while the TCRdb copy is restricted to in-frame clones and leaves out a portion. The sample has a few hundred thousand clones, 79% seen once. Specimen: PBMCs. These receptor sequences come from a woman in her forties in good health. Some clones in this sample may be carry-over from other donors' samples.

This clone has a single count. The J gene is TRBJ1-1, the V gene TRBV7-3; 8 positions match TRBD1. Germline values: CDR1 SGHTA, CDR2 FQGTGA. CDR3 length equals 14 residues. Unmatched junction bases numbered 7, after V lost 5 bases and J lost 5 bases. Here the CDR3 DNA reads TGTGCCAGCAGCGTACAGGGGGAGGGGACTGAAGCTTTCTTT. This translates into CASSVQGEGTEAFF.

The V and J genes are TRBV6-1 and TRBJ1-5; D is perhaps TRBD1 (6 bases). The germline CDR1 and CDR2 sequences are MNHNS and SASEGT. The CDR3 length is 15 residues. V lost 8 bases, J lost 1 base, and 15 bases lay in between. The CDR3 bases are TGTGCCAGCGGGGAGGGGGGGACAAGCAATCAGCCCCAGCATTTT. It encodes CASGEGGTSNQPQHF.

The chain joins TRBV7-8 to TRBJ2-2, with 12 nucleotides matching TRBD1. From germline, CDR1 is SGHVS and CDR2 FQNEAQ. The length of the CDR3 is 16 residues. J gave up 5 bases and V 5 bases, and 6 bases lay outside the gene matches. CDR3 region: CASSMGTGGFTGELFF. The CDR3 DNA sequence: TGTGCCAGCAGCATGGGGACAGGGGGCTTTACCGGGGAGCTGTTTTTT.

CDR3 protein: CASSIRSGGRASYNEQFF. For the CDR3, the DNA is TGTGCCAGTAGTATACGGAGTGGGGGGAGGGCCTCCTACAATGAGCAGTTCTTC. The genes are TRBV19 and TRBJ2-1, with 7 nucleotides matching TRBD2. Trimming removed 2 bases from V and 0 bases from J; junction bases left unmatched: 10. The CDR3 runs to 18 residues. Germline lookup yields CDR1 LNHDA and CDR2 SQIVND (reference sequence).

The chain is built from TRBV6-1 and TRBJ2-5; weak D call: TRBD2 (6 bases). CDR3 length equals 14 residues. Looked up from germline, CDR1 is MNHNS and CDR2 is SASEGT. V lost 6 bases and J 5 bases, leaving 16 bases between the germline ends. CDR3 region: CASRTVGGRETQYF. CDR3 nucleotide sequence: TGTGCCAGCAGGACTGTCGGGGGTCGCGAGACCCAGTACTTC.

The V gene is TRBV5-1, the J gene TRBJ1-2; 9 positions agree with TRBD1. V shed 3 bases, J shed 6 bases, and the junction held 9 bases outside the gene matches. In germline, CDR1 is SGHRS, CDR2 YFSETQ. The CDR3 has 15 amino acids. CDR3 in DNA: TGCGCCAGCAGCTCCACCGGGACAGGGAAGGATGGCTACACCTTC. Its translation: CASSSTGTGKDGYTF.

This sequence joins TRBV10-3 and TRBJ2-3; 8 bases are a match to TRBD2. The CDR3 has 16 residues. CDR1 and CDR2 (germline): ENHRY, SYGVKD. After removal of 3 bases from V and 2 bases from J, the junction contained 7 bases not matched to a gene. The CDR3 DNA reads as TGTGCCATCAGTGAATATAGCGGGAACTTCACAGATACGCAGTATTTT. Protein: CAISEYSGNFTDTQYF.

The chain uses TRBV28 and TRBJ1-1, with D unresolved. Trimming took 6 bases from V and 6 from J, leaving 5 bases between them. This CDR3 region has 10 residues. The V gene's germline CDR1 is MDHEN and CDR2 SYDVKM. CDR3 sequence (DNA): TGTGCCAGCAGGGACGCTGAAGCTTTCTTT. This sequence encodes CASRDAEAFF.

The chain couples TRBV5-1 to TRBJ2-1, with 10 bases fitting TRBD2. Trimming at V came to 1 base and at J to 0 bases, leaving 10 bases not matched to a gene. The length of the CDR3 is 19 residues. Germline-derived CDR1 and CDR2 are SGHRS and YFSETQ. The CDR3 region has the DNA TGCGCCAGCAGCTTGACTAGCGGGACCACAACCGGCTCCTACAATGAGCAGTTCTTC. Amino acids: CASSLTSGTTTGSYNEQFF.

This clone was counted a few times. This chain connects TRBV6-1 to TRBJ2-5; unclear D gene. Germline assignment: CDR1 MNHNS and CDR2 SASEGT. The CDR3 has 15 residues. The V end was cut by 2 bases, the J end by 0 bases, with 10 bases between. Here the CDR3 DNA reads TGTGCCAGCAGTGAAATTCCGTCCTACCAAGAGACCCAGTACTTC. It encodes CASSEIPSYQETQYF.

This rearrangement joins TRBV5-5 to TRBJ1-2; D is possibly TRBD1 (5 bases). The CDR3 covers 14 residues. V was pared by 3 bases and J by 1 base, with 10 bases between. Germline CDR1 is SGHKS and CDR2 is YYEKEE (reference sequence). In nucleotides, the CDR3 is TGTGCCAGCAGCTCGACAGTATATAACTATGGCTACACCTTC. Translated: CASSSTVYNYGYTF.

The rearrangement uses TRBV9 and TRBJ1-2; D perhaps matches TRBD1 (5 bases). Trimming removed 4 bases at V and 8 bases at J, with 12 bases between. Germline CDR1 reads SGDLS; CDR2 reads YYNGEE. The CDR3 length is 12 residues. The CDR3 bases are TGTGCCAGCAGCATCTCAGGGAGAGGCTACACCTTC. Protein product: CASSISGRGYTF.

The V gene is TRBV28, the J gene TRBJ1-3; D possibly corresponds to TRBD1 (6 bases). There are 16 residues in the CDR3. V was cut by 6 bases and J by 0 bases, with 15 bases left in between. Germline V gives CDR1 MDHEN, CDR2 SYDVKM. CDR3 DNA: TGTGCCAGCAGACCCTCAGGGGTTCTCTCTGGAAACACCATATATTTT. Amino acids: CASRPSGVLSGNTIYF. Filled out from reference TRBV28 and TRBJ1-3, the complete variable domain reads DVKVTQSSRYLVKRTGEKVFLECVQDMDHENMFWYRQDPGLGLRLIYFSYDVKMKEKGDIPEGYSVSREKKERFSLILESASTNQTSMYLCASRPSGVLSGNTIYFGEGSWLTVV.

The chain is built from TRBV2 and TRBJ2-1; TRBD2 matches 7 bases. The CDR3 covers 13 residues. Trimming removed 4 bases from V and 7 bases from J; junction bases left unmatched: 4. CDR1 is SNHLY and CDR2 is FYNNEI in the germline V gene. The CDR3 loop reads CASSVGGVNEQFF. CDR3 DNA sequence: TGTGCCAGCAGTGTTGGGGGGGTTAATGAGCAGTTCTTC.

Comments on this clone: A much more abundant neighbour one base away suggests this may be a read error. The V call is TRBV28, the J call TRBJ2-7; the match to TRBD1 covers 7 bases. From germline, CDR1 is MDHEN and CDR2 SYDVKM. Germline trimming cut 2 bases from V and 6 bases from J; bases unmatched to any gene: 7. The CDR3 has 14 amino acids. CDR3 amino acids: CASSLPDRVSEQYF. The CDR3, as DNA: TGTGCCAGCAGTTTACCAGACAGGGTAAGCGAGCAGTACTTC. Together with reference TRBV28 and TRBJ2-7, the CDR3 gives the full variable domain: DVKVTQSSRYLVKRTGEKVFLECVQDMDHENMFWYRQDPGLGLRLIYFSYDVKMKEKGDIPEGYSVSREKKERFSLILESASTNQTSMYLCASSLPDRVSEQYFGPGTRLTVT.

This chain joins TRBV4-2 and TRBJ2-7, with 13 positions matching TRBD2. The CDR3 has 16 residues. The germline V gene has CDR1 LGHNA and CDR2 YNFKEQ. Trimming took 2 bases from V and 6 from J; bases not matched to a gene: 7. The CDR3 DNA sequence: TGTGCCAGCAGCCAACCCGGACTAGCGGGAGTAGCCGAGCAGTACTTC. Its translation: CASSQPGLAGVAEQYF.

The gene calls are TRBV7-3 and TRBJ2-3; D call uncertain. The CDR3 has 13 residues. V was cut by 5 bases and J by 6 bases, with 12 bases left in between. Looked up from germline, CDR1 is SGHTA and CDR2 is FQGTGA. The CDR3 protein is CASSPPATDTQYF. CDR3 sequence (DNA): TGTGCCAGCAGCCCGCCTGCGACGGATACGCAGTATTTT.

This rearrangement joins TRBV28 to TRBJ2-7; 9 bases fit TRBD2. Trimming removed 8 bases from V and 6 bases from J; junction bases left unmatched: 11. CDR3 length: 14 amino acids. In germline, CDR1 is MDHEN, CDR2 SYDVKM. The DNA for the CDR3 is TGTGCCAGCTGGGAGGGCGGGAGGGCCGGCGAGCAGTACTTC. Its translation: CASWEGGRAGEQYF. The whole variable domain, filled in from reference TRBV28 and TRBJ2-7, reads DVKVTQSSRYLVKRTGEKVFLECVQDMDHENMFWYRQDPGLGLRLIYFSYDVKMKEKGDIPEGYSVSREKKERFSLILESASTNQTSMYLCASWEGGRAGEQYFGPGTRLTVT.

The V call is TRBV4-1, the J call TRBJ1-3; D is ambiguous. Germline CDR1 MGHRA, CDR2 YSYEKL. V was trimmed by 4 bases and J by 6 bases, leaving 13 bases between them. CDR3 length equals 14 residues. For the CDR3, the DNA is TGCGCCAGCAGCCCACCGACCTGGAAAAACACCATATATTTT. It encodes CASSPPTWKNTIYF.